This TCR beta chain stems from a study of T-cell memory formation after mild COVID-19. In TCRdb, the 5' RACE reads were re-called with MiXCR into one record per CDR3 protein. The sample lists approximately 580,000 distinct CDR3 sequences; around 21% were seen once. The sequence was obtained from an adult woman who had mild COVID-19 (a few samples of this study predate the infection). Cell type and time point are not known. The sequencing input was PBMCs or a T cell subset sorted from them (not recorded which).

The CDR3 nucleotides are TGTGCCACCAGTGGTTCGCCGGGACAGGGGGCTATGGGTCCTTATCAGCCCCAGCATTTT. Protein product: CATSGSPGQGAMGPYQPQHF. The chain employs TRBV24-1 and TRBJ1-5, with 12 bases matching TRBD1. The J segment lost 5 bases and the V segment lost 5 bases, leaving 18 bases of the junction unmatched. CDR3 length equals 20 residues. Germline V lookup: CDR1 KGHDR, CDR2 SFDVKD.